These 28 T cell receptor beta chains came from one sample sequenced in a study of shared clonotypes between healthy human individuals. Some clones are missing from TCRdb's copy, which holds only in-frame ones; the method was immunoSEQ multiplex PCR. The table records around 2,000,000 clones, 95% of them present only once. Input material: naive CD4+ T cells sorted from blood. The subset denotes: CD45RA+ positively selected. The receptors were sampled from a man aged 18 to 29 in good health.

The chain has TRBV5-1 and TRBJ2-1, with 8 nucleotides matching TRBD2. The junction had 5 bases not matched to a gene; V was cut back by 8 bases and J by 1 base. Germline lookup yields CDR1 SGHRS and CDR2 YFSETQ. This CDR3 is 14 amino acids long. The CDR3 DNA reads TGCGCCAGTCGCGGGGGGCCTTCCTACAATGAGCAGTTCTTC. Amino acid sequence: CASRGGPSYNEQFF. Complete variable domain (other parts from reference TRBV5-1 and TRBJ2-1): KAGVTQTPRYLIKTRGQQVTLSCSPISGHRSVSWYQQTPGQGLQFLFEYFSETQRNKGNFPGRFSGRQFSNSRSEMNVSTLELGDSALYLCASRGGPSYNEQFFGPGTRLTVL.

J is TRBJ1-2 and V is TRBV2; 9 positions match TRBD1. The CDR3 spans 14 residues. Germline V CDR1 and CDR2: SNHLY, FYNNEI. The V segment lost 7 bases and the J segment 4 bases; nucleotides outside the gene matches: 7. This CDR3 reads CASTRTGVGYGYTF. CDR3 in DNA: TGTGCCAGCACTCGGACAGGGGTGGGCTATGGCTACACCTTC.

The chain links TRBV5-4 to TRBJ1-1; TRBD1 agrees at 8 bases. The CDR3 loop spans 15 amino acids. V gave up 1 base and J gave up 4 bases; unmatched junction bases: 6. The germline V gene has CDR1 SGHNT and CDR2 YYREEE (reference sequence). CDR3 in amino acids: CASSLSMDRATEAFF. The CDR3 DNA reads as TGTGCCAGCAGCTTGAGTATGGACAGGGCCACTGAAGCTTTCTTT. Combining the CDR3 with reference TRBV5-4 and TRBJ1-1 gives the whole variable domain ETGVTQSPTHLIKTRGQQVTLRCSSQSGHNTVSWYQQALGQGPQFIFQYYREEENGRGNFPPRFSGLQFPNYSSELNVNALELDDSALYLCASSLSMDRATEAFFGQGTRLTVV.

The gene calls are TRBV4-1 and TRBJ1-6; 7 nucleotides agree with TRBD1. The V gene end was trimmed by 10 bases and the J gene end by 1 base; junction bases not matched to a gene: 7. The CDR3 consists of 15 residues. Germline lookup yields CDR1 MGHRA and CDR2 YSYEKL. CDR3 region: CANSQGGSYNSPLHF. The CDR3 nucleotides read TGCGCCAACTCTCAGGGGGGTTCCTATAATTCACCCCTCCACTTT.

The chain is built from TRBV9 and TRBJ2-5; D is tentatively TRBD1 or TRBD2 (6 bases each). Germline-derived CDR1 and CDR2 are SGDLS and YYNGEE. V lost 0 bases and J lost 3, with 15 bases in between. The length of the CDR3 is 16 residues. The CDR3 DNA sequence: TGTGCCAGCAGCGTAGGCCCTACGGGGGCGAAAGAGACCCAGTACTTC. Amino acid sequence: CASSVGPTGAKETQYF.

The chain uses TRBV25-1 and TRBJ2-7; D possibly matches TRBD1 or TRBD2 (5 bases each). The ends were cut back, 4 bases at V and 2 bases at J, with 12 bases in the middle. The CDR3 is 14 amino acids. Per germline, CDR1 MGHDK and CDR2 SYGVNS. CDR3 sequence: CASSAYPGPYEQYF. In nucleotides, the CDR3 is TGTGCCAGCAGTGCCTATCCGGGACCCTACGAGCAGTACTTC.

The chain has TRBV27 and TRBJ2-1, with D unresolved. V was cut by 4 bases and J by 5 bases, with 3 bases left in between. The CDR3 totals 11 residues. CDR1 is MNHEY, CDR2 SMNVEV, per germline (reference sequence). Here the CDR3 reads CASSWNNEQFF. In nucleotides, the CDR3 is TGTGCCAGCAGTTGGAACAATGAGCAGTTCTTC.

This clone was detected once. This sequence joins TRBV28 and TRBJ2-3, with a possible D match to TRBD1 (7 bases). V lost 2 bases and J lost 0, with 15 bases in between. Germline V gene sequence: CDR1 MDHEN, CDR2 SYDVKM. The CDR3 consists of 17 residues. The CDR3 DNA is TGTGCCAGCAGTTTACAAGGCAGGGGGGATAGCACAGATACGCAGTATTTT. Its translation: CASSLQGRGDSTDTQYF. Looking up the rest from reference TRBV28 and TRBJ2-3 gives the full variable domain: DVKVTQSSRYLVKRTGEKVFLECVQDMDHENMFWYRQDPGLGLRLIYFSYDVKMKEKGDIPEGYSVSREKKERFSLILESASTNQTSMYLCASSLQGRGDSTDTQYFGPGTRLTVL.

The DNA of the CDR3 is TGTGCCAGCTCCTACTACAGGAAAGGCTACACCTTC. Its protein product is CASSYYRKGYTF. The rearrangement joins TRBV6-5 to TRBJ1-2; D possibly corresponds to TRBD1 (5 bases). Germline CDR1 reads MNHEY; CDR2 reads SVGAGI. Trimming cost V 8 bases and J 8 bases, with 15 bases left between them. The CDR3 has 12 residues.

The rearrangement uses TRBV12-5 and TRBJ2-5, with a tentative D call TRBD2 (5 bases). CDR1 and CDR2 from the germline V gene are LGHNT and FRNRAP. This CDR3 contains 12 residues. The germline V and J ends were trimmed by 2 bases and 5 bases, with 6 bases remaining between them. CDR3 protein: CASGLTGETQYF. CDR3 DNA: TGTGCTAGTGGTTTGACGGGGGAGACCCAGTACTTC.

Note on this clone: The sample contains more than one DNA sequence encoding this CDR3. The chain carries TRBV5-4 and TRBJ1-3; 9 bases agree with TRBD1. Germline V gives CDR1 SGHNT, CDR2 YYREEE (reference sequence). The CDR3 loop spans 15 amino acids. The V segment lost 1 base and the J segment 4 bases; nucleotides outside the gene matches: 3. The CDR3 coding sequence is TGTGCCAGCAGCTTGACAGGGGGCAGCGGAAACACCATATATTTT. This encodes CASSLTGGSGNTIYF.

This chain connects TRBV18 to TRBJ2-7; TRBD1 or TRBD2 may be the D gene (5 bases each). The CDR3 runs to 15 residues. Trimming left V 1 base short and J 1 base short, with 11 bases between. Looked up from germline, CDR1 is KGHSH and CDR2 is LQKENI. The CDR3 spells CASSPQNGGSYEQYF. CDR3 nucleotide sequence: TGTGCCAGCTCACCACAGAATGGGGGTTCCTACGAGCAGTACTTC.

The CDR3 reads CASRIQGNSYGYTF. The CDR3 DNA sequence: TGTGCCAGCCGAATACAGGGTAATAGCTATGGCTACACCTTC. The rearrangement uses TRBV27 and TRBJ1-2; D is possibly TRBD1 (6 bases). The ends were cut back, 8 bases at V and 4 bases at J, with 17 bases in the middle. CDR1 and CDR2 (germline): MNHEY, SMNVEV (reference sequence). CDR3 length: 14 residues.

V is TRBV14 and J is TRBJ2-1; 9 bases agree with TRBD1. The CDR3 loop spans 15 amino acids. Trimming removed 3 bases from V and 6 bases from J; junction bases left unmatched: 6. CDR1 and CDR2 from the germline V gene are SGHDN and FVKESK. This CDR3 reads CASSQPGQGGNEQFF. As DNA, the CDR3 is TGTGCCAGCAGCCAGCCGGGACAGGGAGGCAATGAGCAGTTCTTC.

V and J are TRBV7-3 and TRBJ2-5; 11 nucleotides line up with TRBD2. CDR3 length equals 15 residues. Germline V gene data show CDR1 as SGHTA and CDR2 as FQGTGA. V was pared by 5 bases and J by 4 bases, with 6 bases of the junction left unmatched. The CDR3 DNA is TGTGCCAGCAGCCTAGCGGGGGGATGGCGAGAGACCCAGTACTTC. Protein sequence: CASSLAGGWRETQYF.

This chain links TRBV9 with TRBJ1-2, with D maybe TRBD1 (6 bases). The CDR3 spans 15 residues. Germline V gene sequence: CDR1 SGDLS, CDR2 YYNGEE. Trimming pared 0 bases from V and 4 bases from J, leaving 13 bases between. The CDR3 bases are TGTGCCAGCAGCGTAGGGCCAGAGGGGGTCTATGGCTACACCTTC. This codes for CASSVGPEGVYGYTF.

CDR3 amino acids: CAGKSRGPDQPQHF. The DNA of the CDR3 is TGTGCCGGAAAGAGCAGGGGGCCGGATCAGCCCCAGCATTTT. This chain connects TRBV28 to TRBJ1-5; 8 bases are a match to TRBD1. The CDR3 loop spans 14 amino acids. The junction had 11 bases not matched to a gene; V was cut back by 11 bases and J by 5 bases. Germline CDR1 reads MDHEN; CDR2 reads SYDVKM.

V gene TRBV7-2 combines with J gene TRBJ2-7, with TRBD2 matching over 12 bases. V shed 6 bases, J shed 6 bases, and the junction held 9 bases outside the gene matches. The CDR3 is 15 amino acids. Germline lookup yields CDR1 SGHTA and CDR2 FQGNSA. The CDR3 sequence: CASSWMTSGSSEQYF. Written as DNA, the CDR3 is TGTGCCAGCAGTTGGATGACTAGCGGGAGTTCCGAGCAGTACTTC. The full variable domain, rest sourced from reference TRBV7-2 and TRBJ2-7, is GAGVSQSPSNKVTEKGKDVELRCDPISGHTALYWYRQSLGQGLEFLIYFQGNSAPDKSGLPSDRFSAERTGGSVSTLTIQRTQQEDSAVYLCASSWMTSGSSEQYFGPGTRLTVT.

This chain uses TRBV9 with TRBJ2-3; TRBD2 aligns across 15 bases. This CDR3 spans 16 amino acids. Germline CDR1 and CDR2: SGDLS and YYNGEE. J was trimmed by 9 bases and V by 3 bases; bases with no gene match: 8. CDR3 in amino acids: CASSAPGTSGGTTQYF. The CDR3 nucleotides read TGTGCCAGCAGCGCCCCCGGGACTAGCGGGGGGACCACGCAGTATTTT.

On this clone itself: This sample includes further DNA sequences coding for the same CDR3. This sequence joins TRBV5-1 and TRBJ2-7, with 9 bases aligning to TRBD1. This CDR3 is 14 amino acids long. J gave up 6 bases and V 4 bases, and 8 bases lay outside the gene matches. Per the germline V gene, CDR1 is SGHRS and CDR2 is YFSETQ. The CDR3 region has the DNA TGCGCCAGCAGCCCCGGGACAGGGAACTCCGAGCAGTACTTC. Its protein is CASSPGTGNSEQYF.

This chain connects TRBV5-1 to TRBJ2-7, with a possible D match to TRBD1 (5 bases). Germline V gene sequence: CDR1 SGHRS, CDR2 YFSETQ. Trimming took 0 bases from V and 3 from J, leaving 16 bases between them. This CDR3 is 16 amino acids long. In DNA, the CDR3 is TGCGCCAGCAGCTTGGGTGGGGCAGTCTCAAACTACGAGCAGTACTTC. Amino acid sequence: CASSLGGAVSNYEQYF.

The genes are TRBV7-3 and TRBJ2-2; 9 nucleotides align to TRBD1. The CDR3 spans 15 residues. The V and J ends lost 5 bases and 3 bases, in that order; junction bases with no gene match: 4. Germline values: CDR1 SGHTA, CDR2 FQGTGA. The CDR3 nucleotides are TGTGCCAGCAGCATGGACAGGGGAGACACCGGGGAGCTGTTTTTT. It translates to CASSMDRGDTGELFF. The whole variable domain, filled in from reference TRBV7-3 and TRBJ2-2, reads GAGVSQTPSNKVTEKGKYVELRCDPISGHTALYWYRQSLGQGPEFLIYFQGTGAADDSGLPNDRFFAVRPEGSVSTLKIQRTERGDSAVYLCASSMDRGDTGELFFGEGSRLTVL.

This chain links TRBV28 with TRBJ2-1; 13 bases fit TRBD2. Germline loops: CDR1 MDHEN, CDR2 SYDVKM. The CDR3 is 18 amino acids. V lost 2 bases and J lost 7; bases outside the gene matches: 11. CDR3 DNA: TGTGCCAGCAGTTTAGCCCCTCGGACTAGCGGGAGAACGAATGAGCAGTTCTTC. It is translated as CASSLAPRTSGRTNEQFF.

The V gene is TRBV10-3, the J gene TRBJ2-2; TRBD2 aligns across 7 bases. CDR1 and CDR2 from the germline V gene are ENHRY and SYGVKD. The J segment lost 4 bases and the V segment lost 11 bases, leaving 10 bases of the junction unmatched. CDR3 length equals 14 residues. CDR3 in amino acids: CASAGLTTTGELFF. The DNA of the CDR3 is TGTGCCTCGGCGGGACTAACGACCACCGGGGAGCTGTTTTTT.

As for this clone: This specimen includes other DNA sequences encoding the same CDR3. The chain has TRBV5-6 and TRBJ1-2, with D possibly matching TRBD1 (5 bases). Germline V gives CDR1 SGHDT, CDR2 YYEEEE. The V end lost 1 base, the J end lost 5 bases, and 12 bases lay between the germline ends. The CDR3 has 14 amino acids. CDR3 bases: TGTGCCAGCAGCTTGAGAGACAGATATTATGGCTACACCTTC. Protein sequence: CASSLRDRYYGYTF.

The rearrangement links TRBV5-4 to TRBJ2-1; no clear D. The V end was cut by 3 bases, the J end by 8 bases, with 6 bases between. This CDR3 contains 11 residues. CDR1 is SGHNT, CDR2 YYREEE, per germline (reference sequence). Here the CDR3 reads CASSYLYEQFF. For the CDR3, the DNA is TGTGCCAGCAGCTACCTCTATGAGCAGTTCTTC.

With respect to this clone: The same CDR3 arises from other DNA sequences in this sample as well. The V gene is TRBV30, the J gene TRBJ2-7; D perhaps matches TRBD1 (7 bases). V was trimmed by 0 bases and J by 1 base, leaving 10 bases between them. The CDR3 spans 14 residues. The V gene's germline CDR1 is GTSNPN and CDR2 SVGIG (reference sequence). The CDR3 protein is CAWSVGGQSYEQYF. CDR3 nucleotide sequence: TGTGCCTGGAGTGTCGGGGGACAGTCCTACGAGCAGTACTTC.

The chain joins TRBV7-9 to TRBJ1-4, with D possibly being TRBD1 (6 bases). V gave up 2 bases and J gave up 5 bases, with 18 bases separating them. This CDR3 has 17 residues. The V gene's germline CDR1 is SEHNR and CDR2 FQNEAQ (reference sequence). The DNA of the CDR3 is TGTGCCAGCAGCTTAATTTGGGGGCTTACAGGGAATGAAAAACTGTTTTTT. Translated, it gives CASSLIWGLTGNEKLFF.